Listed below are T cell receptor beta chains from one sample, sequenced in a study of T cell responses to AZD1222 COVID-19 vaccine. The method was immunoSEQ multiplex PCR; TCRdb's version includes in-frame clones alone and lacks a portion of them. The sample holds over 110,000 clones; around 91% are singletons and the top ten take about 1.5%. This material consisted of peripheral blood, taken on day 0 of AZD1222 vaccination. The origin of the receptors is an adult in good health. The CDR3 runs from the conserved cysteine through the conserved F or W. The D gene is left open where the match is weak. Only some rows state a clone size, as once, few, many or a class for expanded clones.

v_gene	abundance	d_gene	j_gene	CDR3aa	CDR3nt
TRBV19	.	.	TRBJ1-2	CASRGTSLLLGGYTF	TGTGCCAGTAGGGGGACATCCCTCCTTTTGGGAGGCTACACCTTC
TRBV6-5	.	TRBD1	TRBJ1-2	CASQQRGRADGYTF	TGTGCCAGCCAACAAAGGGGGCGCGCGGACGGCTACACCTTC
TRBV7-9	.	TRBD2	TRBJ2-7	CASSGVAGVRYEQYF	TGTGCCAGCAGCGGTGTAGCGGGAGTTCGCTACGAGCAGTACTTC
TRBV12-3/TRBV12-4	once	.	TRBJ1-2	CASISDRFDGYTF	TGTGCCAGCATTTCCGACAGGTTTGATGGCTACACCTTC
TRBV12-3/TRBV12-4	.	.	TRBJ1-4	CASAGTNEKLFF	TGTGCCAGCGCAGGCACTAATGAAAAACTGTTTTTT
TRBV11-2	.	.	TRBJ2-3	CASSLGGARADTQYF	TGTGCCAGCAGCTTAGGGGGGGCACGGGCAGATACGCAGTATTTT
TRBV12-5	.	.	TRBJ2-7	CASGLDRSYEQYF	TGTGCTAGTGGTTTGGACAGATCGTACGAGCAGTACTTC
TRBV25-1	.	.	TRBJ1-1	CASSHTGWDTEAFF	TGTGCCAGCAGTCATACAGGGTGGGACACTGAAGCTTTCTTT
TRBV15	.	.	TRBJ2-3	CATSTSSREAQYF	TGTGCCACCAGCACCTCCTCCCGTGAGGCGCAGTATTTT
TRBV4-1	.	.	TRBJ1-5	CASSQDRSGARQPQHF	TGCGCCAGCAGCCAAGATCGATCAGGGGCACGTCAGCCCCAGCATTTT
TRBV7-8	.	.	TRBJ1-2	CASSLGAKVGGAYGYTF	TGTGCCAGCAGCTTAGGGGCGAAGGTTGGGGGCGCCTATGGCTACACCTTC
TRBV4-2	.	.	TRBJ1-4	CASSQAHFATNEKLFF	TGTGCCAGCAGCCAGGCTCATTTTGCAACTAATGAAAAACTGTTTTTT
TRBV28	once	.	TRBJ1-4	CASSPGVGTNEKLFF	TGTGCCAGCAGTCCCGGGGTGGGGACCAATGAAAAACTGTTTTTT
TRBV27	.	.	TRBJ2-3	CASSIPSDTQYF	TGTGCCAGCAGTATACCTTCAGATACGCAGTATTTT
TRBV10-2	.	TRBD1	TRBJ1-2	CASSDLRGLFGGYTF	TGCGCCAGCAGTGATCTCAGGGGGTTGTTTGGTGGCTACACCTTC
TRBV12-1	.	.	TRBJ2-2	CASSFDRLNTGELFF	TGTGCCAGCAGCTTTGACAGATTGAACACCGGGGAGCTGTTTTTT
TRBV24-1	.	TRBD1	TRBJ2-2	CATSDSRTGKNTGELFF	TGTGCCACCAGTGATTCAAGGACAGGGAAGAACACCGGGGAGCTGTTTTTT
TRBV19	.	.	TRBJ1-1	CASSIGVMNTEAFF	TGTGCCAGTAGTATTGGGGTTATGAACACTGAAGCTTTCTTT
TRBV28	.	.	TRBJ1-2	CASSLEDYGYTF	TGTGCCAGCAGTTTAGAAGACTATGGCTACACCTTC
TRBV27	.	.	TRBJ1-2	CASSPYGGDYGYTF	TGTGCCAGCAGTCCCTACGGGGGGGACTATGGCTACACCTTC
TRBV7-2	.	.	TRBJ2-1	CASSRHGTRVEQFF	TGTGCCAGCAGCCGTCATGGGACCAGGGTTGAGCAGTTCTTC
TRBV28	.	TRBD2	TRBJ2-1	CASSLLGTSGRNEQFF	TGTGCCAGCAGTTTACTTGGGACTAGCGGGAGGAATGAGCAGTTCTTC
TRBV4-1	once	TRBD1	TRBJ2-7	CASSQRQGVYEQYF	TGCGCCAGCAGCCAAAGACAGGGAGTCTACGAGCAGTACTTC
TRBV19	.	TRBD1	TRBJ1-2	CASSFQGTGLNYGYTF	TGTGCCAGTAGTTTCCAAGGGACAGGACTTAACTATGGCTACACCTTC
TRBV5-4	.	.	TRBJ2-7	CASSLKGYEQYF	TGTGCCAGCAGCTTGAAAGGCTACGAGCAGTACTTC
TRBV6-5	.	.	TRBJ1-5	CASSYSGVSNQPQHF	TGTGCCAGCAGTTACTCGGGGGTTAGCAATCAGCCCCAGCATTTT
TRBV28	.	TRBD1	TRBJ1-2	CASSLILSTGAYGYTF	TGTGCCAGCAGTTTAATTCTCTCGACAGGGGCTTATGGCTACACCTTC
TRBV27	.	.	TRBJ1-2	CASSLRQNYGYTF	TGTGCCAGCAGTTTAAGACAGAACTATGGCTACACCTTC
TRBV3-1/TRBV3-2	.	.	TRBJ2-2	CASIGRDITGELFF	TGTGCCAGCATCGGGCGCGACATCACCGGGGAGCTGTTTTTT
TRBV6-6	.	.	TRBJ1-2	CASALPGDHYGYTF	TGTGCCAGCGCCCTCCCTGGGGACCACTATGGCTACACCTTC
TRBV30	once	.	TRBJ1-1	CAWSVRVGTEAFF	TGTGCCTGGAGTGTACGGGTGGGCACTGAAGCTTTCTTT
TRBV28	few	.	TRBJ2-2	CASGGVVTGELFF	TGTGCCAGCGGAGGGGTGGTCACCGGGGAGCTGTTTTTT
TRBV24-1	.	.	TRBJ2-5	CATSPDGQETQYF	TGTGCCACCAGTCCGGATGGCCAAGAGACCCAGTACTTC
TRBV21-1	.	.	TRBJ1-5	CASSLRGQPQHF	TGTGCCAGCAGCTTGAGGGGGCAGCCCCAGCATTTT
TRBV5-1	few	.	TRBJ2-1	CASSLAGPYNEQFF	TGCGCCAGCAGCTTGGCCGGACCCTACAATGAGCAGTTCTTC
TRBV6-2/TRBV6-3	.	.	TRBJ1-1	CASSWQGTEAFF	TGTGCCAGCAGTTGGCAGGGCACTGAAGCTTTCTTT
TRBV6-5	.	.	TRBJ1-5	CASSLSGRINQPQHF	TGTGCCAGCAGTTTATCAGGACGGATCAATCAGCCCCAGCATTTT
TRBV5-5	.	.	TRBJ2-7	CASSLVRVVYEQYF	TGTGCCAGCAGCTTGGTCCGAGTCGTCTACGAGCAGTACTTC
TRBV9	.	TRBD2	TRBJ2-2	CASSVGGGFDTGELFF	TGTGCCAGCAGCGTAGGCGGGGGGTTCGACACCGGGGAGCTGTTTTTT
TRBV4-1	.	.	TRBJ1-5	CASSQVPGTDQPQHF	TGCGCCAGCAGCCAAGTTCCAGGGACGGATCAGCCCCAGCATTTT
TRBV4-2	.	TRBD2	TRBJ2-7	CASSSELAGYEQYF	TGTGCCAGCAGCTCCGAACTAGCGGGATACGAGCAGTACTTC
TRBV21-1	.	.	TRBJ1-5	CASSGFQPQHF	TGTGCCAGCAGCGGGTTCCAGCCCCAGCATTTT
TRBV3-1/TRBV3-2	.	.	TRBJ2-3	CASSQQLATDTQYF	TGTGCCAGCAGCCAACAACTAGCCACAGATACGCAGTATTTT
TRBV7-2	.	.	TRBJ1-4	CASSLGTNEKLFF	TGTGCCAGCAGCTTGGGAACTAATGAAAAACTGTTTTTT
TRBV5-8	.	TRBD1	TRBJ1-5	CASSLAEGGADPQHF	TGTGCCAGCAGCTTGGCCGAAGGGGGCGCAGATCCCCAGCATTTT
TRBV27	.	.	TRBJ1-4	CASSFRNEKLFF	TGTGCCAGCAGTTTTAGGAATGAAAAACTGTTTTTT
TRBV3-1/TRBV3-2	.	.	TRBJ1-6	CASSQITRSSYNSPLHF	TGTGCCAGCAGCCAGATAACGAGAAGCTCCTATAATTCACCCCTCCACTTT
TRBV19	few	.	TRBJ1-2	CASSRGLEYGYTF	TGTGCCAGTAGTAGGGGGCTGGAGTATGGCTACACCTTC
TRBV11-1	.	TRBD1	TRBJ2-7	CASRPGQGFYEQYF	TGTGCCAGCAGGCCGGGACAGGGTTTTTACGAGCAGTACTTC
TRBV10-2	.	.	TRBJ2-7	CATKNDRIGSYEQYF	TGCGCCACCAAAAACGACAGGATAGGTTCCTACGAGCAGTACTTC
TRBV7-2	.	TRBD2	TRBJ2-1	CASSLDAGGQGEQFF	TGTGCCAGCAGCTTAGATGCGGGAGGGCAAGGTGAGCAGTTCTTC
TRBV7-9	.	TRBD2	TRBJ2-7	CASSSGGDYEQYF	TGTGCCAGCAGCTCGGGGGGGGACTACGAGCAGTACTTC
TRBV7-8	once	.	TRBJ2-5	CASSATLETQYF	TGTGCCAGCAGCGCAACTCTAGAGACCCAGTACTTC
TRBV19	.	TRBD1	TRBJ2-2	CASTRGSTGELFF	TGTGCCAGTACCAGGGGGAGCACCGGGGAGCTGTTTTTT
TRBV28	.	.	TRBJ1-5	CASSLPSWIRSNQPQHF	TGTGCCAGCAGTTTACCGTCCTGGATTAGGAGCAATCAGCCCCAGCATTTT
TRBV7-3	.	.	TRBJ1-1	CASSLSGGTEAFF	TGTGCCAGCAGCTTAAGCGGGGGAACTGAAGCTTTCTTT